This T cell receptor beta chain was sequenced for a study of response to subunit inactivated influenza vaccine. Germline CDR1 reads SGHRS; CDR2 reads YFSETQ. This CDR3 is 14 amino acids long. V dropped 0 bases and J dropped 4 bases, with 9 bases sitting between them. Study-level results: There was a suggestion from the authors that each seasonal influenza vaccination recruits few new T cells.

This clonotype came up a few times. No antigen is known for it. TCRdb re-analysed the RT-PCR reads in MiXCR, keeping a single row per CDR3 protein. Of about 500,000 distinct CDR3 sequences in the sample, approximately 15% were seen once. V gene TRBV5-1 combines with J gene TRBJ2-3; D is uncertain. This specimen was CD4+ T cells sorted from PBMCs, taken approximately 25 months after vaccination. This TCR derives from a man aged 50 to 69 who received an inactivated influenza vaccine. In DNA form, the CDR3 reads TGCGCCAGCAGCTTGGCCGCGTTCTCAGATACGCAGTATTTT. This gives the protein CASSLAAFSDTQYF.